The present TCR beta chain was sequenced within a study of cytomegalovirus exposure and HLA in healthy donors (dated 2017 in TCRdb). With regard to the full study: An earlier analysis of approximately 640 of the donors reported 250 to 300 Gb of sequence data and 100 million to 140 million unique TCR beta sequences from about 179 million T cells. A later genetic analysis used genome-wide SNP genotypes for about 65% of the 666 donors, treating that subset as a discovery cohort. High-throughput TCR immunosequencing, statistical association of individual TCRs with disease status, and machine learning were combined to predict cytomegalovirus infection status. Several DR-DQ haplotypes were handled as single units for association and clustering, since linkage in the cohort was strong. Roughly 300 gigabases of sequencing data and tens of millions of unique TCR sequences were included in an early release covering roughly 700 HLA-typed donors. Both class I and class II loci were covered by HLA typing, at four-digit resolution. On average, 235,054 unique TCR beta nucleotide sequences were sequenced per donor among a few hundred genotyped donors of the cohort, with approximately 18% of those sequences being non-productive. Of the roughly 390 genotyped donors, about 80% fell in the genetic ancestry cluster associated with self-reported Caucasian donors. Typing coverage differed by locus: A, B, C, DRB1 and DQB1 were typed in roughly 620-630 donors, DQA1 in about 500, DPA1 in 600 to 610, and DPB1 in around 440. A later analysis re-examined previously published TCR beta repertoires from more than 650 donors and added high-resolution HLA genotyping to investigate patterns of TCR occurrence. An earlier analysis of fewer than 750 of the donors used high-throughput TCR beta sequencing to judge whether each TCR beta V gene segment behaved as functional or pseudogenic. The later analysis used no new phenotypic data to find candidate immune exposures, relying instead on TCR beta sequences and their occurrence across donors. The study aimed to test whether signatures of past pathogen exposure could be identified by cataloging public T cell receptors. Donor age, sex, ethnicity and CMV serostatus were compiled together with the repertoire data. Every repertoire in the discovery cohort had been generated on one and the same sequencing platform. Along with the approximately 650-subject first cohort, a separate validation cohort of about 110 different subjects was used. The T cell repertoires of 670 or so subjects were profiled by immunosequencing and related to cytomegalovirus serostatus. Study-level results and caveats: Compared with the 666-donor mean, donors in an Asian-associated ancestry cluster had fewer N-insertions in productive TCRs, according to a later genetic analysis. A further reported finding was that TCR beta sequences accurately predicted the HLA-A and HLA-B alleles for most subjects in the first cohort. Only TCR beta chains were sequenced in this cohort, and the absence of alpha or paired-chain data limited detectable features. In the study, some 160 TCR beta chains were listed as associated with cytomegalovirus. A group of highly shared sequence variants was considered likely to be a technical artifact of the sequencing pipeline. At a false discovery rate of 0.05, a later analysis linked some 17,000 TCR beta sequences to specific HLA alleles. Because counts were too low, seventeen rarely observed V segments, including chromosome 9 orphons, were excluded from the earlier analysis of several hundred of the donors. A later analysis found that TCR association rates varied across HLA loci, with DRB1 alleles showing the most associated TCRs and HLA-C alleles the fewest. A few of the identified cytomegalovirus-associated TCR beta chains were confirmed in vitro to be specific for cytomegalovirus antigens. A later analysis found that HLA-associated TCR beta chains were more clonally expanded and had lower generation probabilities than equally common non-associated chains. Most CMV-associated TCR beta chains appeared to be HLA-restricted in a later analysis, and the HLA associations seemed to be driven largely by CMV exposure. In an earlier analysis of more than 450 of the donors, most TCR beta V segments were observed in productive rearrangements about 90% or about 30% of the time, broadly matching IMGT annotations. Presence/absence analyses assumed roughly uniform sequencing depth across donors, an assumption that may not hold. According to a later analysis, parvovirus B19, influenza, CMV and Epstein-Barr virus appeared linked to several top co-occurrence clusters. An association between a missense DCLRE1C variant and V-gene and J-gene trimming of TCR beta chains was found in a later genetic analysis and replicated in an independent cohort. Correlated functional status among segregating V segments might be attributable to linkage disequilibrium, but an unknown experimental factor could not be ruled out. Some IMGT-functional V segments, including TRBV6-2 and TRBV6-3, could not be told apart with the 87-base-pair reads, so those segments were excluded. Most TCR sequences were observed very rarely across donors, whereas some public TCRs were present in many individuals. The authors suggested that the approach could potentially be generalized to other disease states and immunological phenotypes. When HLA alleles, especially DR and DQ, strongly co-occurred, attributing TCR associations to individual alleles was difficult. Because some donors lacked HLA typing at each locus, the association tests relied only on the typed subset. The classifier was reported to diagnose cytomegalovirus status with high specificity and sensitivity in both the original and validation cohorts. CMV serostatus was the only immune exposure information available for the cohort.

V was cut back by 6 bases and J by 4 bases, leaving a gap of 12 bases between them. From cysteine to phenylalanine, the CDR3 is 13 amino acids long. Of all the DNA, just the CDR3 is kept, 39 bases in frame from base 1. The germline V gene (reference sequence) yields MNHNY for CDR1 and SVGAGI for CDR2. Library construction relied on the immunoSEQ multiplex PCR assay. The multiplex PCR relied on a mix of 60 forward primers for TCR Vbeta segments and 13 reverse primers for TCR Jbeta segments. A multiplex PCR assay on genomic DNA amplified the CDR3 region of rearranged TCR beta genes. Amplified TCR beta libraries were sequenced as 87-base-pair reads on the Illumina HiSeq System. Turning to the authors' computational methods: A later analysis tallied tens of millions of unique TCR beta chains across the approximately 670 repertoires, and around 12 million of those chains were shared by two or more donors. To remove PCR and sequencing errors, raw reads were error-corrected and collapsed into unique sequences using a nearest-neighbor algorithm that merged closely related sequences. To assign V, D and J gene segments, CDR3 sequences were aligned to IMGT reference sequences. For a sequence to be retained, a match of at least six nucleotides was required to both a V gene segment and a J gene segment. Rearrangements were called productive when the CDR3 lacked stop codons and stayed in frame with V and J; all others were non-productive. CDR3 was defined by IMGT convention, running from the second conserved V-encoded cysteine to the conserved J-encoded phenylalanine. The earlier analysis of a few hundred of the donors excluded any sequence lacking an unambiguous match to a single V gene segment. In an earlier analysis of more than 500 of the donors, a V segment was called functional when productive rearrangements were above 56.7%, and segregating when the standard deviation between donors exceeded 5%. A statistical classification framework was built for diagnosing cytomegalovirus status from the catalog of TCR beta chain sequences. In a later analysis, V and J genes were assigned by comparing TCR nucleotide sequences against IMGT/GENE-DB human TR gene sequences. The TCRdist pipeline was used in a later analysis to assign CDR3 sequences and most-parsimonious VDJ recombination scenarios. In a later analysis, every TCR beta chain was defined by the combination of its CDR3 amino acid sequence and its V-gene family, and reads without a unique V-gene family were dropped. In a later analysis, nearly 600 highly shared, low-generation-probability nucleotide sequences were removed to address suspected cross-contamination and a sequencing artifact. In a later analysis, a clonal expansion index was calculated for each public chain from normalized within-repertoire ranks of inferred template counts. A later analysis computed generation probabilities with a VDJ recombination model fitted to out-of-frame rearrangements, and checked the results against IGoR. In a later analysis, hypergeometric tests were used to score TCR-TCR, TCR-HLA and TCR-CMV co-occurrence, with a repertoire-size bias correction applied to TCR pairs. To estimate false discovery rates, a later analysis permuted the HLA or CMV assignments 20 times. In a later analysis, co-occurring TCRs were grouped with DBSCAN, and TCRdist sequence similarity was added when clustering was performed within HLA-allele-positive subsets. For co-occurrence clustering, repertoires with fewer than 30,000 or more than 120,000 public chains were excluded, along with 4 to 6 repertoires with anomalous nucleotide sharing. The table was pulled from immuneACCESS by TCRdb, which kept in-frame rearrangements only. Such tables lose some clones; where checked, under half of the loss comes from unresolved V genes, and the rest has no known cause. That table gives V, J and clone size, and the DNA gave D and trimming. This sample is represented by about 160,000 clones; roughly 80% of them were singletons. The ten most abundant clones make up roughly 7.5% of the sample.

The cohort consisted of 600 to 700 healthy bone marrow donors. Cohort members were all nominally healthy when sampled, although unrecorded immune exposures were likely present. The donor tested CMV seropositive, placing the donor among the roughly 300 seropositive members of the cohort. Each donor provided a peripheral blood sample, and peripheral blood mononuclear cells were used for TCR beta sequencing. Genomic DNA was extracted from the blood cell samples with the Qiagen DNeasy Blood Extraction Kit. Turning to this clone: There is no known antigen for this receptor. No much larger clone is present one base from it, and per-base qualities are unavailable.

The rearranged segments are TRBV6-6 and TRBJ1-2; the D gene is perhaps TRBD1, on 5 matching bases. The sequencing sample was made of PBMCs. This TCR came from a woman aged 30 to 39 in good health and CMV-seropositive. The bases are TGTGCCAGCAGCCACGGGGGGTCCTATGGCTACACCTTC. Its protein reads: CASSHGGSYGYTF.